A single sample gave rise to the 2 T cell receptor beta chains below, sequenced in a study of regulatory T cells. The primer mix had 52 TRBV and 13 TRBJ primers. The assay was immunoSEQ multiplex PCR, and TCRdb's table has in-frame clones only and misses some. The table records just over 20,000 clones, 93% of them present only once. Sequenced material: CD8+ T cells sorted from blood. These receptors were taken from a child aged 2 to 9 with CD3G deficiency.

This chain links TRBV5-1 with TRBJ2-6, with a tentative D call TRBD2 (5 bases). Trimming left V 10 bases short and J 4 bases short, with 12 bases between. CDR3 length: 13 residues. Germline V gives CDR1 SGHRS, CDR2 YFSETQ. CDR3 coding DNA: TGCGCCGACACCGGGAAAGGGGCCAACGTCCTGACTTTC. It yields the protein CADTGKGANVLTF. Complete variable domain (other parts from reference TRBV5-1 and TRBJ2-6): KAGVTQTPRYLIKTRGQQVTLSCSPISGHRSVSWYQQTPGQGLQFLFEYFSETQRNKGNFPGRFSGRQFSNSRSEMNVSTLELGDSALYLCADTGKGANVLTFGAGSRLTVL.

The V call is TRBV6-4, the J call TRBJ2-7; the D gene is possibly TRBD1 (6 bases). The V gene's germline CDR1 is MRHNA and CDR2 SNTAGT. V lost 5 bases and J 0 bases, leaving 11 bases between the germline ends. This CDR3 has 14 residues. CDR3 in amino acids: CASSPGEDSYEQYF. The CDR3 DNA follows: TGTGCCAGCAGTCCAGGGGAAGACTCCTACGAGCAGTACTTC.